These 32 T cell receptor beta chains were sequenced from one sample in a study of shared clonotypes between healthy human individuals (dated by TCRdb to about 2020). Library preparation employed the immunoSEQ multiplex PCR assay. TCRdb carries this immuneACCESS record with in-frame sequences only. Its versions omit some clonotypes, under half of them owing to an unresolved V gene in the studies checked, with the rest unexplained. Present in this sample are approximately 640,000 clones, around 91% of which were seen just once. Jointly, the top ten make up about 33% of the sample. The specimen was memory CD8+ T cells from PBMCs. The sample's cell subset or site label is to be understood as: CD45RO+ cells pooled with CCR7-negative TemRA cells. These receptor sequences come from a man in his late teens or twenties in good health. Some clones in this sample may be carry-over from other donors' samples.

The chain links TRBV15 to TRBJ2-7, with D perhaps TRBD1 or TRBD2 (5 bases each). V lost 5 bases and J 5 bases, leaving 19 bases between the germline ends. Germline V gene sequence: CDR1 LNHNV, CDR2 YYDKDF (reference sequence). The CDR3 contains 15 residues. This chain's CDR3 is CATSEAGAQSHEQYF. The CDR3 bases are TGTGCCACCAGCGAGGCCGGGGCCCAAAGCCACGAGCAGTACTTC.

This clone appeared once. Other DNA sequences in this specimen translate into the identical CDR3. The V and J genes are TRBV5-6 and TRBJ2-7; no clear D gene. CDR1 SGHDT and CDR2 YYEEEE come from the germline V gene. This CDR3 is built from 13 residues. V lost 1 base, J lost 4 bases, and 9 bases lay in between. The CDR3 protein is CASSLRVGYEQYF. The CDR3 region has the DNA TGTGCCAGCAGCTTGAGGGTAGGGTACGAGCAGTACTTC.

This clone came up once. The chain is built from TRBV28 and TRBJ2-7; D possibly corresponds to TRBD2 (6 bases). In germline, CDR1 is MDHEN, CDR2 SYDVKM. CDR3 length: 16 residues. V gave up 6 bases and J gave up 6 bases, with 24 bases separating them. The CDR3 loop reads CASSPLGGRGRPEQYF. The DNA of the CDR3 is TGTGCCAGCAGCCCCCTCGGGGGAAGGGGTCGCCCCGAGCAGTACTTC. Full variable domain (outside the CDR3, taken from reference TRBV28 and TRBJ2-7): DVKVTQSSRYLVKRTGEKVFLECVQDMDHENMFWYRQDPGLGLRLIYFSYDVKMKEKGDIPEGYSVSREKKERFSLILESASTNQTSMYLCASSPLGGRGRPEQYFGPGTRLTVT.

This clone was detected only once. V usage is TRBV12-5 and J usage is TRBJ2-7, with TRBD2 matching over 8 bases. In germline, CDR1 is LGHNT, CDR2 FRNRAP. V was pared by 6 bases and J by 5 bases, with 6 bases of the junction left unmatched. This CDR3 has 13 residues. Here the CDR3 DNA reads TGTGCTAGTGGACACGGGACTAGGAACGAGCAGTACTTC. Its protein is CASGHGTRNEQYF. The entire variable domain, with the rest obtained from reference TRBV12-5 and TRBJ2-7, is as follows: DARVTQTPRHKVTEMGQEVTMRCQPILGHNTVFWYRQTMMQGLELLAYFRNRAPLDDSGMPKDRFSAEMPDATLATLKIQPSEPRDSAVYFCASGHGTRNEQYFGPGTRLTVT.

V usage is TRBV27 and J usage is TRBJ2-2; D gene ambiguous. V was shortened by 5 bases and J by 0 bases, with 10 bases between the two germline ends. Looked up from germline, CDR1 is MNHEY and CDR2 is SMNVEV (reference sequence). The CDR3 length is 15 residues. The CDR3 sequence is CASSLLPANTGELFF. In nucleotides, the CDR3 is TGTGCCAGCAGTCTTCTCCCCGCGAACACCGGGGAGCTGTTTTTT.

The gene calls are TRBV7-6 and TRBJ2-1; 11 nucleotides align to TRBD2. Trimming removed 5 bases from V and 4 bases from J; junction bases left unmatched: 4. Germline V gene data show CDR1 as SGHVS and CDR2 as FNYEAQ. CDR3 length equals 15 residues. DNA of the CDR3: TGTGCCAGCAGCATGGGACTAGCGGAATACAATGAGCAGTTCTTC. Protein: CASSMGLAEYNEQFF.

The chain combines TRBV4-1 with TRBJ2-2; the match to TRBD2 covers 9 bases. There are 15 residues in the CDR3. The V gene end was trimmed by 1 base and the J gene end by 5 bases; junction bases not matched to a gene: 2. Germline V gene lookup returns CDR1 MGHRA and CDR2 YSYEKL. The CDR3: CASSQVSGRTGELFF. In nucleotides, the CDR3 is TGCGCCAGCAGCCAAGTTAGCGGGAGAACCGGGGAGCTGTTTTTT.

This clone was found once. The chain recombines TRBV29-1 with TRBJ2-5, with 10 bases that match TRBD2. Germline CDR1 and CDR2: SQVTM and ANQGSEA. CDR3 length: 15 amino acids. J gave up 3 bases and V 5 bases, and 9 bases lay outside the gene matches. CDR3 sequence reads: CSVLGGLAGEETQYF. The CDR3 nucleotides read TGCAGCGTTTTGGGGGGGCTAGCGGGAGAAGAGACCCAGTACTTC. Full variable domain (rest looked up from reference TRBV29-1 and TRBJ2-5): SAVISQKPSRDICQRGTSLTIQCQVDSQVTMMFWYRQQPGQSLTLIATANQGSEATYESGFVIDKFPISRPNLTFSTLTVSNMSPEDSSIYLCSVLGGLAGEETQYFGPGTRLLVL.

The rearrangement joins TRBV11-3 to TRBJ2-1; D is undetermined. The CDR3 covers 13 residues. Trimming took 3 bases from V and 12 from J, leaving 15 bases between them. The germline V gene has CDR1 SGHNT and CDR2 YENEEA. The CDR3 loop is CASSLGLGSWQFF. CDR3 coding DNA: TGTGCCAGCAGCTTGGGTCTAGGGTCTTGGCAGTTCTTC.

The chain joins TRBV2 to TRBJ2-3; no clear D. V was trimmed by 3 bases and J by 6 bases, leaving 16 bases between them. Per germline, CDR1 SNHLY and CDR2 FYNNEI. The CDR3 is 15 residues long. CDR3 residues: CASSDPTRGTDTQYF. As DNA, the CDR3 is TGTGCCAGCAGTGACCCTACCCGCGGAACGGATACGCAGTATTTT.

The chain combines TRBV4-3 with TRBJ2-1; 13 bases align to TRBD2. CDR3 length: 15 amino acids. V lost 3 bases, J lost 7 bases, and 3 bases stayed unmatched. Germline V lookup: CDR1 LGHNA, CDR2 YSLEER. The CDR3 spells CASSQGTSGKNEQFF. DNA of the CDR3: TGCGCCAGCAGCCAGGGGACTAGCGGGAAGAATGAGCAGTTCTTC.

In its sample, this clone was seen once. The rearrangement joins TRBV10-1 to TRBJ2-2; no clear D gene. The CDR3 runs 13 residues. CDR1 and CDR2 from the germline V gene are WNHNN and SYGVQD (reference sequence). Trimming cost V 9 bases and J 7 bases, with 15 bases left between them. The CDR3 bases are TGCGCCAGTCCTCAAGGCCACCACGGGGAGCTGTTTTTT. Its protein is CASPQGHHGELFF.

In its sample, this clone was seen once. The chain has TRBV30 and TRBJ2-5, with D perhaps TRBD2 (5 bases). The J call may be incorrect, as the DNA end agrees better with TRBJ2-7. The CDR3 extends over 12 amino acids. Looked up from germline, CDR1 is GTSNPN and CDR2 is SVGIG (reference sequence). The CDR3 is CAWSSGPYEQYF. CDR3 nucleotides: TGTGCCTGGAGTAGCGGTCCCTACGAGCAGTACTTC.

The chain recombines TRBV5-1 with TRBJ1-1, with TRBD1 identical over 9 bases. CDR1 is SGHRS and CDR2 is YFSETQ in the germline V gene. The trim removed 2 bases at V and 5 bases at J, leaving 10 bases unmatched. The CDR3 length is 16 residues. CDR3 bases: TGCGCCAGCAGCTTACACCCGGACAGGGGATCGACTGAAGCTTTCTTT. Translating it yields CASSLHPDRGSTEAFF.

The chain couples TRBV4-1 to TRBJ2-2; no clear D. The germline V gene encodes CDR1 MGHRA and CDR2 YSYEKL. The CDR3 has 16 amino acids. The ends were cut back, 2 bases at V and 0 bases at J, with 10 bases in the middle. The CDR3 nucleotides are TGCGCCAGCAGCCAATCGCAGGCAGCGAACACCGGGGAGCTGTTTTTT. Translated, it gives CASSQSQAANTGELFF.

The chain joins TRBV7-8 to TRBJ2-1; D unclear. CDR1 and CDR2 (germline): SGHVS, FQNEAQ. The ends were cut back, 8 bases at V and 0 bases at J, with 11 bases in the middle. The CDR3 loop spans 14 amino acids. DNA of the CDR3: TGTGCCAGCGGGCTTCTAGGCTCCTACAATGAGCAGTTCTTC. Its protein product is CASGLLGSYNEQFF. The full variable domain, in which reference TRBV7-8 and TRBJ2-1 provide the parts outside the CDR3, is GAGVSQSPRYKVAKRGQDVALRCDPISGHVSLFWYQQALGQGPEFLTYFQNEAQLDKSGLPSDRFFAERPEGSVSTLKIQRTQQEDSAVYLCASGLLGSYNEQFFGPGTRLTVL.

Turning to this clone: Within the sample, other DNA sequences also encode this same CDR3. V gene TRBV25-1 combines with J gene TRBJ1-1; D is possibly TRBD1 (5 bases). Deletions cut 1 base from V and 4 bases from J, with 7 bases between. This CDR3 has 13 amino acids. The germline gives CDR1 MGHDK, CDR2 SYGVNS. The CDR3 loop is CASSELGGTEAFF. The CDR3 DNA reads TGTGCCAGCAGTGAATTGGGGGGCACTGAAGCTTTCTTT.

This clone was detected a few times. This rearrangement joins TRBV30 to TRBJ1-5, with 10 positions matching TRBD1. Germline CDR1 and CDR2: GTSNPN and SVGIG (reference sequence). With V trimmed by 5 bases and J by 6 bases, 4 bases remained unmatched. The CDR3 sequence is 13 residues long. CDR3 DNA: TGTGCCTGGGAGGGGACAGGGGTTCAGCCCCAGCATTTT. It codes for CAWEGTGVQPQHF.

This clone was counted once. The genes are TRBV10-3 and TRBJ2-7, with TRBD1 identical over 7 bases. The CDR3 sequence is 14 residues long. Germline trimming cut 10 bases from V and 2 bases from J; bases unmatched to any gene: 11. The germline CDR1 and CDR2 sequences are ENHRY and SYGVKD. Written as DNA, the CDR3 is TGTGCCAGCAGAGGGGGCCCACTCCCCTACGAGCAGTACTTC. It yields the protein CASRGGPLPYEQYF.

The chain has TRBV7-9 and TRBJ2-5; D remains unclear. The germline V and J ends were trimmed by 5 bases and 5 bases, with 6 bases remaining between them. This CDR3 contains 11 residues. Germline loops: CDR1 SEHNR, CDR2 FQNEAQ (reference sequence). CDR3 residues: CASSPPETQYF. DNA of the CDR3: TGTGCCAGCAGCCCCCCGGAGACCCAGTACTTC.

This chain uses TRBV7-2 with TRBJ1-2; D gene ambiguous. The CDR3 is 16 residues long. The germline CDR1 and CDR2 sequences are SGHTA and FQGNSA. V lost 0 bases and J 6 bases, leaving 17 bases between the germline ends. The CDR3 DNA sequence: TGTGCCAGCAGCTTAGCTCTGCGGGGAGGATCGAATGGCTACACCTTC. This codes for CASSLALRGGSNGYTF.

The chain has TRBV27 and TRBJ2-7; maybe TRBD2 (6 bases). The CDR3 is 13 residues long. The V gene's germline CDR1 is MNHEY and CDR2 SMNVEV (reference sequence). V lost 5 bases to trimming and J lost 10 bases, with 18 bases between them. The CDR3 sequence is CASSPSGGGFQYF. The CDR3 nucleotides are TGTGCCAGCAGTCCCTCCGGGGGTGGCTTCCAGTACTTC.

The chain combines TRBV2 with TRBJ2-4; 7 bases fit TRBD1. Trimming took 7 bases from V and 5 from J; bases not matched to a gene: 5. Germline CDR1 is SNHLY and CDR2 is FYNNEI. The CDR3 is 13 residues long. The CDR3 DNA is TGTGCCAGCACAGGGACAGTAGAAAACATTCAGTACTTC. Translation: CASTGTVENIQYF.

CDR3 nucleotides: TGTGCCAGCGCGAAGATGAAAAGGTACAATGAGCAGTTCTTC. As protein: CASAKMKRYNEQFF. The chain combines TRBV27 with TRBJ2-1; D is unresolved. This CDR3 region has 14 residues. Trimming pared 8 bases from V and 4 bases from J, leaving 15 bases between. CDR1 and CDR2 (germline): MNHEY, SMNVEV (reference sequence).

V and J are TRBV7-9 and TRBJ2-2; D gene uncertain. The CDR3 loop spans 13 amino acids. Between the trimmed V and J ends, which lost 8 bases and 4 bases, there was a span of 11 bases. CDR1 and CDR2 from the germline V gene are SEHNR and FQNEAQ (reference sequence). In DNA, the CDR3 is TGTGCCAGCCCCTCGAGAGTCACCGGGGAGCTGTTTTTT. Amino acids: CASPSRVTGELFF.

V and J are TRBV7-7 and TRBJ2-3; unclear D gene. This CDR3 spans 13 amino acids. Germline V lookup: CDR1 SSHAT, CDR2 FNYEAQ (reference sequence). Trimming left V 5 bases short and J 0 bases short, with 6 bases between. The CDR3 region is CASSLSSTDTQYF. DNA for the CDR3: TGTGCCAGCAGCCTGAGTAGCACAGATACGCAGTATTTT.

This clone was seen ten or more times. The chain uses TRBV11-2 and TRBJ1-5; the D is unclear. V lost 1 base and J lost 3, with 4 bases in between. Germline CDR1 and CDR2: SGHAT and FQNNGV. The CDR3 is 13 residues long. The DNA of the CDR3 is TGTGCCAGCAGCTTAGCGTACAATCAGCCCCAGCATTTT. Its translation: CASSLAYNQPQHF.

The J gene is TRBJ2-2, the V gene TRBV4-2; 7 bases are a match to TRBD2. The CDR3 sequence is 15 residues long. The germline V gene encodes CDR1 LGHNA and CDR2 YNFKEQ. V was pared by 4 bases and J by 3 bases, with 5 bases of the junction left unmatched. The CDR3 region is CASSPPGLYTGELFF. The DNA of the CDR3 is TGTGCCAGCAGCCCACCGGGACTATACACCGGGGAGCTGTTTTTT.

The rearrangement links TRBV5-1 to TRBJ1-2; D might be TRBD1 (6 bases). Germline V gene data show CDR1 as SGHRS and CDR2 as YFSETQ. This CDR3 is built from 14 residues. V was clipped by 0 bases and J by 1 base, with 7 bases between them. CDR3 coding DNA: TGCGCCAGCAGCTTGGGCAGGGGTAACTATGGCTACACCTTC. Translated: CASSLGRGNYGYTF.

This sequence joins TRBV30 and TRBJ2-7, with D uncertain. V shed 0 bases and J shed 0 bases, with 9 bases lying between them. This CDR3 has 14 amino acids. The germline CDR1 and CDR2 sequences are GTSNPN and SVGIG (reference sequence). The CDR3 is CAWSVSRISYEQYF. CDR3 nucleotide sequence: TGTGCCTGGAGTGTTAGCCGGATCTCCTACGAGCAGTACTTC. The complete variable domain, with remaining parts taken from reference TRBV30 and TRBJ2-7, reads SQTIHQWPATLVQPVGSPLSLECTVEGTSNPNLYWYRQAAGRGLQLLFYSVGIGQISSEVPQNLSASRPQDRQFILSSKKLLLSDSGFYLCAWSVSRISYEQYFGPGTRLTVT.

This clone was detected a few times. V gene TRBV28 combines with J gene TRBJ2-5, with a weak D call TRBD1 (6 bases). This CDR3 has 18 residues. The germline V gene has CDR1 MDHEN and CDR2 SYDVKM. V was trimmed by 6 bases and J by 3 bases, leaving 26 bases between them. CDR3 sequence: CASSSTSGQKAYEETQYF. As DNA, the CDR3 is TGTGCCAGCAGCTCAACTTCAGGACAGAAAGCTTATGAAGAGACCCAGTACTTC.

V usage is TRBV7-9 and J usage is TRBJ2-5, with TRBD2 identical over 8 bases. Germline lookup yields CDR1 SEHNR and CDR2 FQNEAQ (reference sequence). J was trimmed by 0 bases and V by 11 bases; bases with no gene match: 14. The CDR3 is made up of 16 amino acids. The CDR3 coding sequence is TGTGCCGCAAAGAACCAGGGTAGCGGGGACCAAGAGACCCAGTACTTC. Residues: CAAKNQGSGDQETQYF.